This note documents a single T cell receptor beta chain sequence. This clone has a handful of counts. There is no known antigen for this receptor. No much larger clone exists at a distance of one base, and base qualities are not known. The sample comes from a study of blood T cell repertoires in COVID-19 (dated by TCRdb to 2019 to 2021). With respect to the entire study: Collaborator samples came from the United States, Italy and Spain and covered acute and convalescent phases of COVID-19. The sample metadata nearly always contained a de-identified subject ID, COVID-19 status, age in years and sex. The repertoires were released in a freely available public database meant as a resource for research on the immune response to SARS-CoV-2. The material from the prospective study consisted of cDNA or gDNA derived from T cells, B-cell-depleted T cells, or PBMCs. The samples were drawn from the first 160 participants of the ongoing ImmuneRACE study and from 1,254 subjects provided by 6 global collaborators. Where available, HLA class I and class II types were obtained from metadata supplied by the sample provider rather than from assay-based typing. Deeply sampled blood TCRbeta repertoires from subjects exposed to, actively infected with, or recovered from COVID-19 were included in the dataset. Broader findings and caveats from the paper: The amount of clinical and demographic metadata varied by source and participant and was provided uncurated.

The collaborating institutions used their own protocols to collect whole blood in K2EDTA tubes. For TCRbeta analysis, collaborators shipped samples as frozen whole blood, isolated PBMCs, or DNA extracted from either of those sample types. CDR1 LNHDA and CDR2 SQIVND were looked up in the germline V gene (reference sequence). V ends up 6 bases short and J 6 bases short, with an unmatched junction base count of 11. There are 15 amino acids in the CDR3, from cysteine to phenylalanine inclusive. CDR3 DNA only is kept here, 45 bases in frame from base 1. TCRbeta CDR3 regions were amplified from genomic DNA by means of the immunoSEQ Assay, a bias-controlled multiplex PCR. As for the authors' bioinformatics: The number of nucleated cells in each sample was estimated from the amplification of reference gene primers within the assay. To quantify the absolute abundance of each unique TCRbeta CDR3 rearrangement, sequence reads were collapsed and filtered. For each sample, productive Simpson clonality was calculated as the square root of Simpson's diversity index across productive rearrangements. TCRdb stores this immuneACCESS table with in-frame sequences only. Part of the clones is absent; in the studies checked, under half of the shortfall reflects unresolved V genes, and no reason is known for the rest. V and J calls and clone size are those listed in that table; D and trimming were worked out from the DNA. The sample records roughly 110,000 clones, about two thirds of which are singletons. In total, the top ten clones hold approximately 0.9% of the sample.

This TCR was recovered from a human donor with acute or convalescent COVID-19. The donor label of this sample is uncertain. The specimen was peripheral blood. This chain is built from TRBV19 and TRBJ2-1; TRBD1 matches 7 bases in the middle. Read as DNA, the sequence is TGTGCCAGTAGGTCAGGGGACAGTCAGGGCAATGAGCAGTTCTTC. Translation gives CASRSGDSQGNEQFF.